Following are 6 T cell receptor beta chains from one sample sequenced in a study of T cell repertoires in cytomegalovirus infection. MiXCR, applied by TCRdb to the reads, yields one record per CDR3 protein. The data show hundreds of thousands of distinct CDR3 sequences, 20% to 25% seen once. Sequenced input: CD8+ T cells from PBMCs. The receptors come from a human donor in good health (CMV status not recorded). Some clones in this sample may be carry-over from other donors' samples.

The CDR3 sequence: CASSQGDRYNEQFF. DNA for the CDR3: TGTGCCAGCAGCCAAGGGGACCGATACAATGAGCAGTTCTTC. The chain uses TRBV14 and TRBJ2-1; TRBD1 or TRBD2 may be the D gene (5 bases each). Per germline, CDR1 SGHDN and CDR2 FVKESK. The CDR3 has 14 residues. V lost 1 base, J lost 4 bases, and 8 bases lay in between.

The V and J genes are TRBV2 and TRBJ2-7; TRBD2 aligns across 7 bases. CDR1 and CDR2 from the germline V gene are SNHLY and FYNNEI. The CDR3 is 15 residues long. Unmatched junction bases numbered 9, after V lost 3 bases and J lost 4 bases. CDR3 in amino acids: CASSDPGRGEYEQYF. The CDR3 nucleotides are TGTGCCAGCAGTGACCCTGGACGGGGGGAGTACGAGCAGTACTTC.

The J gene is TRBJ2-7, the V gene TRBV28; D gene ambiguous. The V end was cut by 3 bases, the J end by 6 bases, with 18 bases between. Germline assignment: CDR1 MDHEN and CDR2 SYDVKM. This CDR3 has 15 amino acids. The CDR3 reads CASSFLRQSPTEQYV. In DNA form, the CDR3 reads TGTGCCAGCAGTTTCCTCCGACAATCCCCTACCGAGCAGTACGTC.

This clonotype was seen more than once but under ten times. The rearrangement links TRBV19 to TRBJ2-2; 10 nucleotides agree with TRBD2. Germline V lookup: CDR1 LNHDA, CDR2 SQIVND (reference sequence). The length of the CDR3 is 17 residues. V lost 2 bases to trimming and J lost 0 bases; unmatched junction nucleotides: 3. The CDR3 nucleotides are TGTGCCAGTAGTATATTAGCGGGGGGACCGAACACCGGGGAGCTGTTTTTT. This translates into CASSILAGGPNTGELFF.

This clonotype was counted once. A read error may explain this, as a much larger clone is one base away. The chain combines TRBV6-6 with TRBJ1-6; no clear D gene. The V gene's germline CDR1 is MNHNY and CDR2 SVGAGI (reference sequence). This CDR3 region has 18 residues. Trimming removed 10 bases at V and 0 bases at J, with 22 bases between. The CDR3 bases are TGTGCCAACAGACAATCTCGGACCGAAAGCTCCTATAATTCACCCCTCCACTTT. Translation gives CANRQSRTESSYNSPLHF.

This clonotype appeared a few times. J is TRBJ2-7 and V is TRBV28; 7 bases align to TRBD1. Germline V lookup: CDR1 MDHEN, CDR2 SYDVKM. This CDR3 comprises 14 residues. V was pared by 6 bases and J by 5 bases, with 10 bases of the junction left unmatched. The CDR3 spells CASSLLTGSHEQYV. The CDR3 DNA is TGTGCCAGCAGCCTTCTGACAGGGTCCCACGAGCAGTACGTC.